This T cell receptor beta chain was documented in a study of shared clonotypes between healthy human individuals. Turning to the study itself: CD4 naive and memory got three plates each, CD8 naive two, CD8 memory one.

Germline V gives CDR1 SGHTA, CDR2 FQGNSA. CDR3 size: 14 residues. The V and J ends lost 7 bases and 8 bases, in that order; junction bases with no gene match: 3. Several immunoSEQ plates received, in even portions, the genomic DNA of each subset. Method: immunoSEQ multiplex PCR; TCRdb's copy keeps in-frame clones and lacks some. The table shows 2 million to 3 million clones, with more than 85% occurring only once. The TCR was taken from a man aged 18 to 30 in good health. Some clones in this sample may be carry-over from other donors' samples. V and J are TRBV7-2 and TRBJ2-1; TRBD2 matches at 15 bases. Sequencing was done on a sample of naive CD4+ T cells from PBMCs. The subset denotes: CD45RA+ positively selected. CDR3 protein: CASTGTSGRHEQFF. For the CDR3, the DNA is TGTGCCAGCACCGGGACTAGCGGGAGGCATGAGCAGTTCTTC.